The 26 T cell receptor beta chains presented below share a single source sample, sequenced in a study of T-cell memory formation after mild COVID-19. One entry per CDR3 protein results from TCRdb running MiXCR on the 5' RACE reads. The table records 500,000 to 600,000 distinct CDR3 sequences, under 20% of them present only once. The sample taken for sequencing was PBMCs or a T cell subset sorted from them (not recorded which). The receptors stem from an adult woman who had mild COVID-19 (a few samples of this study predate the infection). Cell type and time point are not known.

This clonotype was seen more than once but under ten times. The chain has TRBV11-3 and TRBJ2-1; D unresolved. The ends were cut back, 5 bases at V and 6 bases at J, with 14 bases in the middle. Germline V CDR1 and CDR2: SGHNT, YENEEA. The CDR3 runs to 14 residues. CDR3 sequence: CASSPLSNPNEQFF. CDR3 bases: TGTGCCAGCAGCCCACTCTCGAACCCCAATGAGCAGTTCTTC.

The V call is TRBV29-1, the J call TRBJ2-1; TRBD1 matches at 8 bases. The germline gives CDR1 SQVTM, CDR2 ANQGSEA. J lost 8 bases, V lost 6 bases, and 9 bases had no gene match. CDR3 length: 13 residues. The CDR3 protein is CSVRGRGRDEQFF. In DNA form, the CDR3 reads TGCAGCGTGAGGGGCAGGGGGCGCGATGAGCAGTTCTTC.

This clonotype was seen a handful of times. The chain carries TRBV5-6 and TRBJ2-2; D possibly corresponds to TRBD2 (6 bases). CDR1 is SGHDT, CDR2 YYEEEE, per germline. The V end lost 6 bases, the J end lost 10 bases, and 16 bases lay between the germline ends. The CDR3 is made up of 13 amino acids. CDR3 in DNA: TGTGCCAGCACCATGGCAGGGCGGGAGGAGCTGTTTTTT. Translated, it gives CASTMAGREELFF. The full variable domain, rest sourced from reference TRBV5-6 and TRBJ2-2, is DAGVTQSPTHLIKTRGQQVTLRCSPKSGHDTVSWYQQALGQGPQFIFQYYEEEERQRGNFPDRFSGHQFPNYSSELNVNALLLGDSALYLCASTMAGREELFFGEGSRLTVL.

This clonotype occurred a few times. The CDR3 nucleotides read TGCGCCAGCAGCATCCGGCCCCTAACAGATACGCAGTATTTT. This sequence encodes CASSIRPLTDTQYF. This chain connects TRBV5-1 to TRBJ2-3; D not resolved. This CDR3 spans 14 amino acids. V was cut by 4 bases and J by 3 bases, with 12 bases left in between. Germline loops: CDR1 SGHRS, CDR2 YFSETQ. Complete variable domain (other parts from reference TRBV5-1 and TRBJ2-3): KAGVTQTPRYLIKTRGQQVTLSCSPISGHRSVSWYQQTPGQGLQFLFEYFSETQRNKGNFPGRFSGRQFSNSRSEMNVSTLELGDSALYLCASSIRPLTDTQYFGPGTRLTVL.

V gene TRBV5-1 combines with J gene TRBJ2-1; D is undetermined. This CDR3 region has 13 residues. CDR1 is SGHRS, CDR2 YFSETQ, per germline. V was cut by 5 bases and J by 4 bases, with 10 bases left in between. The CDR3 is CASSLVLYNEQFF. The CDR3, as DNA: TGCGCCAGCAGTCTGGTTTTATACAATGAGCAGTTCTTC.

This clonotype came up a few times. The chain employs TRBV7-6 and TRBJ1-2, with D possibly being TRBD1 (6 bases). CDR1 is SGHVS, CDR2 FNYEAQ, per germline. The CDR3 covers 15 residues. V was cut by 5 bases and J by 3 bases, with 16 bases left in between. The CDR3 protein is CASSPAIGGYYGYTF. Written as DNA, the CDR3 is TGTGCCAGCAGCCCCGCAATTGGGGGCTACTATGGCTACACCTTC. Full variable domain (outside the CDR3, taken from reference TRBV7-6 and TRBJ1-2): GAGVSQSPRYKVTKRGQDVALRCDPISGHVSLYWYRQALGQGPEFLTYFNYEAQQDKSGLPNDRFSAERPEGSISTLTIQRTEQRDSAMYRCASSPAIGGYYGYTFGSGTRLTVV.

The J gene is TRBJ2-2, the V gene TRBV5-1, with D unclear. This CDR3 contains 15 residues. V dropped 0 bases and J dropped 2 bases, with 8 bases sitting between them. The V gene's germline CDR1 is SGHRS and CDR2 YFSETQ. CDR3: CASSLGHSNTGELFF. The CDR3 region has the DNA TGCGCCAGCAGCTTGGGACATTCAAACACCGGGGAGCTGTTTTTT. The full variable domain, its missing parts supplied by reference TRBV5-1 and TRBJ2-2, is KAGVTQTPRYLIKTRGQQVTLSCSPISGHRSVSWYQQTPGQGLQFLFEYFSETQRNKGNFPGRFSGRQFSNSRSEMNVSTLELGDSALYLCASSLGHSNTGELFFGEGSRLTVL.

This clonotype was counted a few times. The V and J genes are TRBV18 and TRBJ2-2; D gene ambiguous. The CDR3 spans 14 residues. Germline CDR1 reads KGHSH; CDR2 reads LQKENI. Deletions cut 0 bases from V and 2 bases from J, with 4 bases between. CDR3 bases: TGTGCCAGCTCACCACCACTTAACACCGGGGAGCTGTTTTTT. This encodes CASSPPLNTGELFF. The full variable domain, its missing parts supplied by reference TRBV18 and TRBJ2-2, is NAGVMQNPRHLVRRRGQEARLRCSPMKGHSHVYWYRQLPEEGLKFMVYLQKENIIDESGMPKERFSAEFPKEGPSILRIQQVVRGDSAAYFCASSPPLNTGELFFGEGSRLTVL.

V usage is TRBV20-1 and J usage is TRBJ2-1; D is possibly TRBD1 (5 bases). CDR1 is DFQATT, CDR2 SNEGSKA, per germline (reference sequence). V was pared by 6 bases and J by 8 bases, with 14 bases between. This CDR3 contains 12 residues. The CDR3 nucleotides read TGCAGTGCGTACAGGAGTGGCGATGAGCAGTTCTTC. Its protein is CSAYRSGDEQFF.

This clonotype was counted only a few times. This rearrangement joins TRBV13 to TRBJ2-1; 10 bases are a match to TRBD2. The J segment lost 8 bases and the V segment lost 4 bases, leaving 8 bases of the junction unmatched. CDR3 size: 15 residues. Germline loops: CDR1 PRHDT, CDR2 FYEKMQ (reference sequence). CDR3 sequence: CASSYTSGASDEQFF. For the CDR3, the DNA is TGTGCCAGCAGCTACACTAGCGGGGCCTCCGATGAGCAGTTCTTC.

CDR3 residues: CASSQSTLGYTF. The CDR3 region has the DNA TGTGCCAGCAGCCAAAGTACCCTGGGCTACACCTTC. The rearrangement joins TRBV3-1 to TRBJ1-2; unclear D gene. The germline gives CDR1 LGHDT, CDR2 YNNKEL (reference sequence). V lost 2 bases to trimming and J lost 8 bases, with 9 bases between them. The CDR3 contains 12 residues.

The gene calls are TRBV5-1 and TRBJ2-5, with 8 bases matching TRBD2. CDR1 SGHRS and CDR2 YFSETQ come from the germline V gene. This CDR3 contains 16 residues. V was pared by 6 bases and J by 5 bases, with 15 bases of the junction left unmatched. The DNA for the CDR3 is TGCGCCAGCACCTCCGGGCTGGTTAGCGGGGAGGAGACCCAGTACTTC. Protein: CASTSGLVSGEETQYF.

CDR3 protein: CAGPPGQLRNTIYF. DNA for the CDR3: TGTGCCGGACCTCCGGGACAGTTGAGAAACACCATATATTTT. The V and J genes are TRBV2 and TRBJ1-3; 7 bases line up with TRBD1. J was trimmed by 5 bases and V by 11 bases; bases with no gene match: 12. CDR1 SNHLY and CDR2 FYNNEI come from the germline V gene. The CDR3 length is 14 residues.

The chain recombines TRBV30 with TRBJ2-2; a possible D gene is TRBD1 (6 bases). The V gene's germline CDR1 is GTSNPN and CDR2 SVGIG (reference sequence). The CDR3 is 14 residues long. V was trimmed by 5 bases and J by 4 bases, leaving 14 bases between them. This CDR3 is CAWAQGPGTGELFF. CDR3 sequence (DNA): TGTGCCTGGGCACAGGGACCGGGCACCGGGGAGCTGTTTTTT.

Only a few counts were recorded for this clonotype. This chain connects TRBV20-1 to TRBJ2-1; D unclear. The V end was cut by 6 bases, the J end by 8 bases, with 8 bases between. Germline CDR1 is DFQATT and CDR2 is SNEGSKA (reference sequence). This CDR3 is 10 amino acids long. CDR3: CSALSDEQFF. The CDR3 DNA reads TGCAGTGCGCTTTCTGATGAGCAGTTCTTC.

This clonotype was counted many times. V and J are TRBV7-6 and TRBJ2-7; 8 bases agree with TRBD2. Germline V gives CDR1 SGHVS, CDR2 FNYEAQ. CDR3 length: 13 residues. The ends lost 4 bases at V and 6 bases at J; junction bases unmatched: 5. CDR3 DNA sequence: TGTGCCAGCAGCTCATCTAGCGGGCGCGAGCAGTACTTC. This encodes CASSSSSGREQYF. The full variable domain, rest sourced from reference TRBV7-6 and TRBJ2-7, is GAGVSQSPRYKVTKRGQDVALRCDPISGHVSLYWYRQALGQGPEFLTYFNYEAQQDKSGLPNDRFSAERPEGSISTLTIQRTEQRDSAMYRCASSSSSGREQYFGPGTRLTVT.

This chain uses TRBV11-2 with TRBJ2-5; weak D call: TRBD2 (5 bases). V lost 2 bases and J lost 1, with 11 bases in between. The CDR3 is 15 residues long. Germline CDR1 reads SGHAT; CDR2 reads FQNNGV. The CDR3 DNA reads TGTGCCAGCAGCTTATGGGGAGATCTCCAAGAGACCCAGTACTTC. Translation: CASSLWGDLQETQYF.

The chain employs TRBV5-1 and TRBJ1-1; no firm D call. The V end was cut by 9 bases, the J end by 5 bases, with 14 bases between. The CDR3 runs 12 residues. Germline V CDR1 and CDR2: SGHRS, YFSETQ. CDR3 residues: CATGVERTEAFF. The CDR3 DNA follows: TGCGCCACCGGAGTTGAACGGACTGAAGCTTTCTTT.

This clonotype was observed once. The chain is built from TRBV9 and TRBJ2-1; no firm D call. V was clipped by 0 bases and J by 0 bases, with 7 bases between them. This CDR3 is 15 amino acids long. Germline CDR1 SGDLS, CDR2 YYNGEE. CDR3 nucleotide sequence: TGTGCCAGCAGCGTAGCAGGAGCCTCCTACAATGAGCAGTTCTTC. Its translation: CASSVAGASYNEQFF.

Only one count was recorded for this clonotype. This rearrangement joins TRBV5-6 to TRBJ2-1, with TRBD1 matching over 10 bases. The trim removed 3 bases at V and 4 bases at J, leaving 10 bases unmatched. In germline, CDR1 is SGHDT, CDR2 YYEEEE. The CDR3 spans 17 residues. The CDR3 here is CASSSLGGTGDYNEQFF. CDR3 bases: TGTGCCAGCAGCTCCCTCGGGGGGACAGGGGATTACAATGAGCAGTTCTTC.

This clonotype turned up a few times. CDR3 protein: CATSGTAFQETQYF. The CDR3 DNA reads TGTGCCACCAGTGGGACAGCCTTCCAAGAGACCCAGTACTTC. The V and J genes are TRBV24-1 and TRBJ2-5; a weak D match, TRBD1 (6 bases). Germline V gene sequence: CDR1 KGHDR, CDR2 SFDVKD. V was clipped by 5 bases and J by 1 base, with 10 bases between them. There are 14 residues in the CDR3.

The sample holds a few counts of this clonotype. The chain is built from TRBV5-6 and TRBJ2-3; either TRBD1 or TRBD2 may supply D (5 bases each). The CDR3 is 15 amino acids. Between the trimmed V and J ends, which lost 0 bases and 4 bases, there was a span of 12 bases. Germline CDR1 SGHDT, CDR2 YYEEEE. Written as DNA, the CDR3 is TGTGCCAGCAGCTTGGAGAGGGGTATACCAGATACGCAGTATTTT. It translates to CASSLERGIPDTQYF.

This clonotype was seen more than once but under ten times. The chain couples TRBV3-1 to TRBJ1-1, with 8 bases fitting TRBD1. This CDR3 comprises 13 residues. The J segment lost 4 bases and the V segment lost 7 bases, leaving 5 bases of the junction unmatched. Per the germline V gene, CDR1 is LGHDT and CDR2 is YNNKEL (reference sequence). In DNA form, the CDR3 reads TGTGCCAGCACCCCCACAGGGGGCACTGAAGCTTTCTTT. Translating it yields CASTPTGGTEAFF.

This clonotype was picked up many times. CDR3 in amino acids: CASSYDFRFEQYF. The CDR3 DNA follows: TGTGCCAGCAGTTACGACTTCAGGTTCGAGCAGTACTTC. The chain links TRBV6-6 to TRBJ2-7; no clear D. This CDR3 is 13 amino acids long. Trimming stripped 2 bases from V and 6 bases from J, with 11 bases between. Germline assignment: CDR1 MNHNY and CDR2 SVGAGI (reference sequence).

This clonotype has a single count. The rearrangement uses TRBV20-1 and TRBJ1-2; 7 nucleotides match TRBD1. This CDR3 has 13 residues. Germline loops: CDR1 DFQATT, CDR2 SNEGSKA (reference sequence). Trimming at V came to 5 bases and at J to 4 bases, leaving 7 bases not matched to a gene. DNA for the CDR3: TGCAGTGCTCCCGACAGGGACCTCTATGGCTACACCTTC. Encoded protein: CSAPDRDLYGYTF.

This clonotype was detected many times. This chain joins TRBV20-1 and TRBJ1-5; D remains ambiguous. V lost 0 bases, J lost 4 bases, and 1 base lay in between. The CDR3 is made up of 11 amino acids. Germline assignment: CDR1 DFQATT and CDR2 SNEGSKA (reference sequence). CDR3: CSARENQPQHF. In nucleotides, the CDR3 is TGCAGTGCTAGAGAAAATCAGCCCCAGCATTTT.